This is a list of T cell receptor beta chains from one sample in a study of early T cells in non-severe SARS-CoV-2 infection. MiXCR was run by TCRdb on the 5' RACE reads, yielding one entry per CDR3 protein. The table shows just over 60,000 distinct CDR3 sequences, with 8% to 10% occurring only once. The material sequenced was whole blood. These receptor sequences come from an adult who was a healthcare worker with PCR-confirmed SARS-CoV-2 infection or an uninfected control (not recorded which). CDR3s include the opening cysteine and the closing phenylalanine or tryptophan. Fields, in order: V gene, J gene, D gene, clone size, CDR3 DNA, CDR3 protein. The D gene is left open where the match is weak. Clone size is not always given. Where it is, it says once, few, many or a class for expanded clones.

>TRBV2|TRBJ2-1|TRBD2|-
TGTGCCAGCAGGGGACTACTCAATGAGCAGTTCTTC
CASRGLLNEQFF
>TRBV10-3|TRBJ2-3|-|-
TGTGCCATCAGTGATAGGGCCACAGATACGCAGTATTTT
CAISDRATDTQYF
>TRBV4-1|TRBJ1-4|-|-
TGCGCCAGCAGCCGTCAACATGGGTGGAATGAAAAACTGTTTTTT
CASSRQHGWNEKLFF
>TRBV7-2|TRBJ1-1|TRBD1|many
TGTGCCAGCAGCCTAAGGCAGGGGGGTGGCAGAACTGAAGCTTTCTTT
CASSLRQGGGRTEAFF
>TRBV4-1|TRBJ2-5|TRBD2|few
TGCGCCAGCAGCCCTTTAGCGGGGGAAGAGACCCAGTACTTC
CASSPLAGEETQYF
>TRBV6-6|TRBJ2-3|-|many
TGTGCCAGCAGTTACCGGACCGAAGCAGGTGATACGCAGTATTTT
CASSYRTEAGDTQYF
>TRBV4-1|TRBJ1-6|TRBD1|many
TGCGCCAGCAGCCAAGTCCATACTTCTGGACAGGGGAGAAATTCACCCCTCCACTTT
CASSQVHTSGQGRNSPLHF
>TRBV5-5|TRBJ1-6|-|few
TGTGCCAGCAGCTTACATGTGGAATATTCACCCCTCCACTTT
CASSLHVEYSPLHF
>TRBV12-3/TRBV12-4|TRBJ1-6|-|once
TGTGCCAGCAGTTTATCGGGAGATAATTCACCCCTCCACTTT
CASSLSGDNSPLHF
>TRBV5-4|TRBJ2-2|-|many
TGTGCCAGCAGCTTCGGAGGTTCGAACACCGGGGAGCTGTTTTTT
CASSFGGSNTGELFF
>TRBV11-3|TRBJ2-3|-|few
TGTGCCAGCAGCCGTTGGGGAGCTGGAGATACGCAGTATTTT
CASSRWGAGDTQYF
>TRBV7-2|TRBJ1-1|-|few
TGTGCCAGCAGCTTAGCGGCAGGGAGGCTAGGCGCTTTCTTT
CASSLAAGRLGAFF
>TRBV20-1|TRBJ1-2|-|many
TGCAGTGCTAGAGATGGGACTATGGGGCCAAACTATGGCTACACCTTC
CSARDGTMGPNYGYTF
>TRBV3-1|TRBJ2-3|TRBD2|few
TGTGCCAGCAGCAGTCGCGGCGGGGGGCTTTTCACAGATACGCAGTATTTT
CASSSRGGGLFTDTQYF
>TRBV2|TRBJ1-4|-|few
TGTGCCACCAGGGTCTTCGAAAAACTGTTTTTT
CATRVFEKLFF
>TRBV25-1|TRBJ1-5|-|-
TGTGCCAGCAGTTTAGGCGAGCCCCAGCATTTT
CASSLGEPQHF
>TRBV27|TRBJ2-2|-|many
TGTGCCAGCAGACCCACACGGTTGGTTGACTACCGGAACACCGGGGAGCTGTTTTTT
CASRPTRLVDYRNTGELFF
>TRBV5-8|TRBJ1-2|-|few
TGTGCCAGCAGCGGCAGGAATTTCTACACCTTC
CASSGRNFYTF
>TRBV6-5|TRBJ2-3|TRBD2|-
TGTGCCAGCAGAGTAGCGCGGGGGGCCACAGATACGCAGTATTTT
CASRVARGATDTQYF
>TRBV4-1|TRBJ2-1|-|-
TGCGCCAGCAGCTCCACTGGGGGAATCAGCTCCTACAATGAGCAGTTCTTC
CASSSTGGISSYNEQFF
>TRBV24-1|TRBJ2-1|TRBD1|many
TGTGCCACCAGTGCCCGGGACAGGGGTATTTCCTACAATGAGCAGTTCTTC
CATSARDRGISYNEQFF
>TRBV6-5|TRBJ1-6|-|many
TGTGCCAGCAGTTACGGGCAGAATTCACCCCTCCACTTT
CASSYGQNSPLHF
>TRBV18|TRBJ1-5|-|-
TGTGCCAGCTCATGGGACTGGGATCAGCCCCAGCATTTT
CASSWDWDQPQHF
>TRBV20-1|TRBJ2-3|-|-
TGCAGTGCTAGATTCGCCAATCGGCCAGGGGGGCAAGATACGCAGTATTTT
CSARFANRPGGQDTQYF
>TRBV30|TRBJ2-1|-|-
TGTGCCTGGGGGGACATCTACAATGAGCAGTTCTTC
CAWGDIYNEQFF
>TRBV7-6|TRBJ2-3|TRBD2|-
TGTGCCAGCAGCCGGACTAGCGGGGTACTCACAGATACGCAGTATTTT
CASSRTSGVLTDTQYF
>TRBV3-1|TRBJ1-1|-|-
TGTGCCAGCAGCCAAGATCCTTACACTGAAGCTTTCTTT
CASSQDPYTEAFF
>TRBV18|TRBJ2-1|TRBD2|many
TGTGCCAGCTCACGTCTAGCGGGGGATCCCAATGAGCAGTTCTTC
CASSRLAGDPNEQFF
>TRBV6-6|TRBJ1-6|-|-
TGTGCCAGTACAGTGCAATATAATTCACCCCTCCACTTT
CASTVQYNSPLHF
>TRBV27|TRBJ1-6|-|few
TGTGCCAGCAGTATTTGGACGGATTCACCCCTCCACTTT
CASSIWTDSPLHF
>TRBV6-6|TRBJ1-5|TRBD1|few
TGTGCCAGCAGTTACCCGACTGACAGGGGAGGGTATCAGCCCCAGCATTTT
CASSYPTDRGGYQPQHF
>TRBV7-3|TRBJ2-5|-|few
TGTGCCAGCAGCTCCCATAGGGGAGAGACCCAGTACTTC
CASSSHRGETQYF
>TRBV5-1|TRBJ2-2|TRBD2|-
TGCGCCAGCAGCCTTAGACTAGCTGGTGGGGAGCTGTTTTTT
CASSLRLAGGELFF
>TRBV20-1|TRBJ1-3|-|many
TGCAGTGCTCTGTCGTTTAACTCTGGAAACACCATATATTTT
CSALSFNSGNTIYF
>TRBV11-3|TRBJ2-1|TRBD2|many
TGTGCCAGCAGCTTGACTAGCGCTGGGTCCAATGAGCAGTTCTTC
CASSLTSAGSNEQFF
>TRBV29-1|TRBJ1-1|TRBD1|many
TGCAGCGTCACGGTGGACAGGGGGACTGAAGCTTTCTTT
CSVTVDRGTEAFF
>TRBV18|TRBJ1-1|TRBD1|many
TGTGCCAGCTCACCCTCGACAGGGGCGGCCACTGAAGCTTTCTTT
CASSPSTGAATEAFF
>TRBV6-6|TRBJ1-6|-|many
TGTGCCAGCAGTTCTCTCGGAGCAGGGAATAATTCACCCCTCCACTTT
CASSSLGAGNNSPLHF
>TRBV10-3|TRBJ2-3|-|many
TGTGCCATCAGTGTAGGGGACTTGCACACAGATACGCAGTATTTT
CAISVGDLHTDTQYF
>TRBV5-1|TRBJ2-1|-|-
TGCGCCAGCAGCTATTACTCCTCCGATGAGCAGTTCTTC
CASSYYSSDEQFF
>TRBV20-1|TRBJ2-2|-|many
TGCAGTGCTAGAGGACAGAACACCGGGGAGCTGTTTTTT
CSARGQNTGELFF
>TRBV30|TRBJ1-2|TRBD1|many
TGTGCCTGGGAAAGGACAGGGGGCTATGGCTACACCTTC
CAWERTGGYGYTF
>TRBV3-1|TRBJ1-2|TRBD1|-
TGTGCCAGCAGCCAAGACAACGGACAGGATATATATGGCTACACCTTC
CASSQDNGQDIYGYTF
>TRBV19|TRBJ2-5|TRBD1|few
TGTGCCAGTAGTAACAGGGGCCGAGAGACCCAGTACTTC
CASSNRGRETQYF
>TRBV6-5|TRBJ1-6|TRBD1|-
TGTGCCAGCAGACCCCTCATGACAGGGCTTAATTCACCCCTCCACTTT
CASRPLMTGLNSPLHF
>TRBV29-1|TRBJ2-1|TRBD1|few
TGCAGCGTTGAAGATCGAGGTTTGGGGACAGGCTCCTTC
CSVEDRGLGTGSF
>TRBV27|TRBJ2-6|-|-
TGTGCCAGCAGTTTTGGGAGTTCTGGGGCCAACGTCCTGACTTTC
CASSFGSSGANVLTF